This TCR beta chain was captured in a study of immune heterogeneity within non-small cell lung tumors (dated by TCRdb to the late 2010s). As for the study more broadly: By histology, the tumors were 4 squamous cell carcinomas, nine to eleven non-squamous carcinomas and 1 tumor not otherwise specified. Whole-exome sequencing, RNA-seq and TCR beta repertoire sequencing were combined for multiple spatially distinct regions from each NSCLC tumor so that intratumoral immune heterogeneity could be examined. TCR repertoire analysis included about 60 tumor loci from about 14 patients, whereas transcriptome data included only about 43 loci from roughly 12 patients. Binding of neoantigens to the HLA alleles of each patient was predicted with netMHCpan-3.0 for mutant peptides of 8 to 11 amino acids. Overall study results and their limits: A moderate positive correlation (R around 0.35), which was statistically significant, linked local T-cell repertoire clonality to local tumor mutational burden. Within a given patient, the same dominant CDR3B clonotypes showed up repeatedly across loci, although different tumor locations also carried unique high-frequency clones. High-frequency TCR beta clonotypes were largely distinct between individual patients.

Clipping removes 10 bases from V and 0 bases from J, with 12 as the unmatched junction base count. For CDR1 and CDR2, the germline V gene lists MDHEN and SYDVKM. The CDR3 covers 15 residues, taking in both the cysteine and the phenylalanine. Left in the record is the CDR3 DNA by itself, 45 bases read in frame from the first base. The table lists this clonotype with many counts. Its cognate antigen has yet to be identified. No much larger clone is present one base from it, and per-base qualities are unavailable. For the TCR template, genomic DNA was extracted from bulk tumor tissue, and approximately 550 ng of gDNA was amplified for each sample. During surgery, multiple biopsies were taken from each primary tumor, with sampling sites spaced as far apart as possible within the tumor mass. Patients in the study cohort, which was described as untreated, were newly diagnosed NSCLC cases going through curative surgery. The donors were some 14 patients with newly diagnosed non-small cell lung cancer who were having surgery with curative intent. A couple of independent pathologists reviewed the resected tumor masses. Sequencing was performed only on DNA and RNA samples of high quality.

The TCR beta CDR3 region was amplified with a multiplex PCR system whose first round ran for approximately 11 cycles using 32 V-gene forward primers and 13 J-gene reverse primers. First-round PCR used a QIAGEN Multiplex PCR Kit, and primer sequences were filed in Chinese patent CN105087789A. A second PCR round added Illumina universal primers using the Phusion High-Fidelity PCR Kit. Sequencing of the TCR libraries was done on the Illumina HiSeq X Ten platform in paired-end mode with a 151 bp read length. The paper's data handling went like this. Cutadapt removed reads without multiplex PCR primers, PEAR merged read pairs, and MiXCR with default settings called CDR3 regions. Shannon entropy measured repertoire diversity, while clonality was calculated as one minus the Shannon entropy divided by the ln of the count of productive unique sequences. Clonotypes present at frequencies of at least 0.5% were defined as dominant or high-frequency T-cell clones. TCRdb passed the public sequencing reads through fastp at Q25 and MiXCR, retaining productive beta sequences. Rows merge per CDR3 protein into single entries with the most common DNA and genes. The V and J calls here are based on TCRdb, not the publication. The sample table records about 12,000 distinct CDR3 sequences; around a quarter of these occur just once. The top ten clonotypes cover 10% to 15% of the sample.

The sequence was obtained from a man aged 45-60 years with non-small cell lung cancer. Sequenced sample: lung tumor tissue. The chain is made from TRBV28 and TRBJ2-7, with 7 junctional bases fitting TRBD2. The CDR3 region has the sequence CANGKSGMISYEQYF. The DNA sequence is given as TGTGCCAACGGTAAAAGCGGGATGATCTCCTACGAGCAGTACTTC.